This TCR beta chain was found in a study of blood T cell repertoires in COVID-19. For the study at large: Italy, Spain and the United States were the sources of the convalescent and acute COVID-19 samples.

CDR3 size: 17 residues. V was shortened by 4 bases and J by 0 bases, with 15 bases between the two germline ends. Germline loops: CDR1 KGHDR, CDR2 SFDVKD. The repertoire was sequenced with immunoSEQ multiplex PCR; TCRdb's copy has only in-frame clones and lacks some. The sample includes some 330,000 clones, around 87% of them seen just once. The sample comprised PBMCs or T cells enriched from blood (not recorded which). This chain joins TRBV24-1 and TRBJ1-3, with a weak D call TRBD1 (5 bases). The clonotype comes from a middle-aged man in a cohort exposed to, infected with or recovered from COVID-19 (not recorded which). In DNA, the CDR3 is TGTGCCACCAGTGACCCGGACCGGGACTCCTCTGGAAACACCATATATTTT. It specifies CATSDPDRDSSGNTIYF.